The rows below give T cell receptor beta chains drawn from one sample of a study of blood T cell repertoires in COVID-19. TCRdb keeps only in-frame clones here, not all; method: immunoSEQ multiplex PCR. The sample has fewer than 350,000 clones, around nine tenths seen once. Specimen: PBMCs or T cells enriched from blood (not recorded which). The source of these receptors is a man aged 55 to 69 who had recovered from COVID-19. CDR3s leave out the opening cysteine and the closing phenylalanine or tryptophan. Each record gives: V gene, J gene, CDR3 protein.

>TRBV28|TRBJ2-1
ATRTSGRHYNEQF
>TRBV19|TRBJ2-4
ASSMGQGTAKNIQY
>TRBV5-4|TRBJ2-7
ASSSKDSPAYEQY
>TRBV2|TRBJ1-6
ASSVGSGGSYNSPLH
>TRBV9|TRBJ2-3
ASSVPGQGPDTQY
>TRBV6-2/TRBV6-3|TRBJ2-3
ASSSEGGWGTQY
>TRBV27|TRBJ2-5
ASSLGGQHGRTQY
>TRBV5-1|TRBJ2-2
ASSLDTNTGELF
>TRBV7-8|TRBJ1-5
ASSLHRGYSNQPQH
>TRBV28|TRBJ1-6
ASSRSLPNSPLH
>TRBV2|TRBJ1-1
ASSSRTAREAF
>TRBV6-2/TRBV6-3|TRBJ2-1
ASSPGHNEQF
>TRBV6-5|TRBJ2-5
ASRDREETQY
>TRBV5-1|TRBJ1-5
ASSYDGNQPQH
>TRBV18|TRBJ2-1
ASSTSGTSGNNEQF
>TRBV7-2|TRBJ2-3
ASSQAWGGTDTQY
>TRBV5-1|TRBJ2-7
ASRGTGNSYEQY
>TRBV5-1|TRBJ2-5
ASSLARGAETQY
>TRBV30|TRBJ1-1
AGSWYVNTEAF
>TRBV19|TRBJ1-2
ASSIFQGAVVYGYT
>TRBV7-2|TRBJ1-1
ASSLDQGRSEAF
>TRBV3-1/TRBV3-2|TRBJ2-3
ASRSTGGTDTQY
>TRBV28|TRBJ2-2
ASSSPSGRAYGTGELF
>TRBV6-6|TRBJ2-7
ASSPHSYEQY
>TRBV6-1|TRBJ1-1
ASSEIGREAF